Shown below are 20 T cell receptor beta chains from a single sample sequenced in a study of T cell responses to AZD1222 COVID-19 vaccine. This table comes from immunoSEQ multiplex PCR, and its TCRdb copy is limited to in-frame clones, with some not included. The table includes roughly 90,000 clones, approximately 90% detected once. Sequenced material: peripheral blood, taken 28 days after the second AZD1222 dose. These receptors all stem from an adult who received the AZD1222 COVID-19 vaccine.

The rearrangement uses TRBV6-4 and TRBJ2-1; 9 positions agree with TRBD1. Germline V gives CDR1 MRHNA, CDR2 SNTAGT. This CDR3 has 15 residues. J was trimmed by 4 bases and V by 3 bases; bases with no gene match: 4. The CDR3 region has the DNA TGTGCCAGCAGTGAACGACAGGGGGGGTACAATGAGCAGTTCTTC. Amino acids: CASSERQGGYNEQFF.

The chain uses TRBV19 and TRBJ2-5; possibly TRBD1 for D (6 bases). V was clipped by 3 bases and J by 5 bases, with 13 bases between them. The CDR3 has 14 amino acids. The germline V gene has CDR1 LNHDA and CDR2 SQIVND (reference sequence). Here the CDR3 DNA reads TGTGCCAGTAGTATTAATGGGGGCGCTGAGACCCAGTACTTC. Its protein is CASSINGGAETQYF.

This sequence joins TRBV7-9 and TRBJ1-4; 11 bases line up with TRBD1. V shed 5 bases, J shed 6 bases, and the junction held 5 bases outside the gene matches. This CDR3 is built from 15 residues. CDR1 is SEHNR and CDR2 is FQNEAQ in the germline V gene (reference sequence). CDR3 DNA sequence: TGTGCCAGCAGCCCGGGGACAGGGGGATATGAAAAACTGTTTTTT. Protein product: CASSPGTGGYEKLFF.

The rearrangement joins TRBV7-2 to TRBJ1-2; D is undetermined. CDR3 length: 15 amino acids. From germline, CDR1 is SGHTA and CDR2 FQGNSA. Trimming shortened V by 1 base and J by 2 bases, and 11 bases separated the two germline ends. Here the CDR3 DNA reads TGTGCCAGCAGCTTAGTGGGAAGCCCAAACTATGGCTACACCTTC. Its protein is CASSLVGSPNYGYTF.

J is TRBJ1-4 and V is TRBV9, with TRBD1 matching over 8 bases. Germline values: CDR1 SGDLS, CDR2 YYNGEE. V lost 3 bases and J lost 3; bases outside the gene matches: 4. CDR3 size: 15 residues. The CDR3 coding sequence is TGTGCCAGCAGCGGGGGACAGGACCCTAATGAAAAACTGTTTTTT. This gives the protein CASSGGQDPNEKLFF.

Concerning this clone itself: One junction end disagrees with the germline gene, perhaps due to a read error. The chain's CDR3 is CASSLGLAGVGNEQFF. The CDR3 region has the DNA TGTGCTAGCAGCCTAGGACTAGCGGGAGTTGGTAATGAGCAGTTCTTC. The chain is built from TRBV7-7 and TRBJ2-1, with 13 bases matching TRBD2. There are 16 residues in the CDR3. Germline V gene sequence: CDR1 SSHAT, CDR2 FNYEAQ (reference sequence).

The CDR3 loop reads CASSFSGTSGDTQYF. The CDR3 DNA reads TGTGCCAGCAGCTTTTCCGGGACTAGCGGAGATACGCAGTATTTT. The chain combines TRBV11-2 with TRBJ2-3, with 11 nucleotides matching TRBD2. The CDR3 sequence is 15 residues long. Unmatched junction bases numbered 4, after V lost 3 bases and J lost 5 bases. CDR1 SGHAT and CDR2 FQNNGV come from the germline V gene.

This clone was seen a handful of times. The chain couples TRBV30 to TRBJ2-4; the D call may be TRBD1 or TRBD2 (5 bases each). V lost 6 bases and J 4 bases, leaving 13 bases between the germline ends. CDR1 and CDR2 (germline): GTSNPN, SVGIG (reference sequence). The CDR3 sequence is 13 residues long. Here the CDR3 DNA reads TGTGCCTGCTACCCCGGGACGAAAAACATTCAGTACTTC. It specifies CACYPGTKNIQYF.

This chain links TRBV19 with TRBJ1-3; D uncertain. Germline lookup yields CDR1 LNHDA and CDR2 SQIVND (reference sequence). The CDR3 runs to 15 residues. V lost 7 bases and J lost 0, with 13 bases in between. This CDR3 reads CASTPTLDSGNTIYF. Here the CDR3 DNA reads TGTGCCAGTACCCCTACCCTAGACTCTGGAAACACCATATATTTT. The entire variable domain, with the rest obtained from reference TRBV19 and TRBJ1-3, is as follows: DGGITQSPKYLFRKEGQNVTLSCEQNLNHDAMYWYRQDPGQGLRLIYYSQIVNDFQKGDIAEGYSVSREKKESFPLTVTSAQKNPTAFYLCASTPTLDSGNTIYFGEGSWLTVV.

The CDR3 DNA sequence: TGTGCCAGCAGCCAAGATACTGGGGGCTCTGGCTACACCTTC. It codes for CASSQDTGGSGYTF. The chain uses TRBV3-1 (or the pseudogene TRBV3-2) and TRBJ1-2; D perhaps matches TRBD1 (6 bases). CDR3 length: 14 amino acids. Trimming shortened V by 0 bases and J by 7 bases, and 12 bases separated the two germline ends. The germline CDR1 and CDR2 sequences are LGHDT and YNNKEL (reference sequence).

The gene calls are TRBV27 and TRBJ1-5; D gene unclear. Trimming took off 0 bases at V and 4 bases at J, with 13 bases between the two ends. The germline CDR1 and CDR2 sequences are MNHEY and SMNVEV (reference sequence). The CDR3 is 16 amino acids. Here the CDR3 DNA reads TGTGCCAGCAGTTTATCAGGGTTGACGTGGAATCAGCCCCAGCATTTT. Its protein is CASSLSGLTWNQPQHF.

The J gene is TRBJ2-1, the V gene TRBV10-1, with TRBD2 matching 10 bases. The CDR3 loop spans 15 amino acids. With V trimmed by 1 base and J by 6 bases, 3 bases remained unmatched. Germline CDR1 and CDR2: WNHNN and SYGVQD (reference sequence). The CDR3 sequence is CASSELASGSNEQFF. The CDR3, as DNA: TGCGCCAGCAGTGAGTTGGCTAGCGGGAGCAATGAGCAGTTCTTC.

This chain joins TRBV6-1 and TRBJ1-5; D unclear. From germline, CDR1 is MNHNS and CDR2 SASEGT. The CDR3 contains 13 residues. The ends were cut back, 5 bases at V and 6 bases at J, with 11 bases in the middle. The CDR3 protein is CASSWSGSQPQHF. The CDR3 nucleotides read TGTGCCAGCAGTTGGAGTGGTTCTCAGCCCCAGCATTTT.

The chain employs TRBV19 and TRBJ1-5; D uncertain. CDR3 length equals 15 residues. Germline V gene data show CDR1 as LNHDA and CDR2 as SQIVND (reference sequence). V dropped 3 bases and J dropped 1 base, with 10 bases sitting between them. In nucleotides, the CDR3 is TGTGCCAGTAGTATTCTTACGATGAGCAATCAGCCCCAGCATTTT. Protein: CASSILTMSNQPQHF.

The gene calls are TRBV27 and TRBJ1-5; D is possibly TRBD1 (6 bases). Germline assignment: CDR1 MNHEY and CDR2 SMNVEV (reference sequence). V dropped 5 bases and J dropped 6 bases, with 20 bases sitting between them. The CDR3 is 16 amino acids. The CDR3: CASSPLLDSRSQPQHF. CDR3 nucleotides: TGTGCCAGCAGTCCGCTCTTGGACAGTAGGAGTCAGCCCCAGCATTTT.

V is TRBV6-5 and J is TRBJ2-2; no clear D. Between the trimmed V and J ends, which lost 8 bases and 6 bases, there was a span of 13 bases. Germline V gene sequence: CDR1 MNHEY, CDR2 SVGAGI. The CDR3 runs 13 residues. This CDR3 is CASGKERAGELFF. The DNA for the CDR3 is TGTGCCAGCGGGAAAGAAAGGGCCGGGGAGCTGTTTTTT.

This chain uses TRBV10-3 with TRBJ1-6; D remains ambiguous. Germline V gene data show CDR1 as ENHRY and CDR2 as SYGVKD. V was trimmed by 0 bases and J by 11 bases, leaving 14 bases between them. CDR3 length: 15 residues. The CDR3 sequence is CAISESGTVRPPLHF. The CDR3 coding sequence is TGTGCCATCAGTGAGTCGGGAACAGTTAGACCACCCCTCCACTTT.

The CDR3 here is CSARGGAADTQYF. DNA of the CDR3: TGCAGTGCTCGTGGGGGGGCCGCAGATACGCAGTATTTT. The V call is TRBV20-1, the J call TRBJ2-3, with TRBD2 as a possible D gene (7 bases). The V end was cut by 5 bases, the J end by 4 bases, with 13 bases between. Germline V gives CDR1 DFQATT, CDR2 SNEGSKA (reference sequence). This CDR3 has 13 residues.

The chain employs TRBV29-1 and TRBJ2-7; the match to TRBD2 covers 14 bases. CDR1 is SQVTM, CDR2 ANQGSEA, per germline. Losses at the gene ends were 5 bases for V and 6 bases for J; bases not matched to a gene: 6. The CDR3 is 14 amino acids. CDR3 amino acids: CSVTGTSGGGEQYF. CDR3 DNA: TGCAGCGTTACTGGGACTAGCGGGGGCGGCGAGCAGTACTTC.

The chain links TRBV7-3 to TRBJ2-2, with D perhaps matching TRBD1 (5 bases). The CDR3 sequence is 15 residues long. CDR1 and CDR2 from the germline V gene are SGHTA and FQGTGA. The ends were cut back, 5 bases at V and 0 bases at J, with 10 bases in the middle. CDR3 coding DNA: TGTGCCAGCAGCCACCAGGGCCCGAACACCGGGGAGCTGTTTTTT. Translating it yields CASSHQGPNTGELFF.